This TCR beta chain was profiled in a study of T cell responses to AZD1222 COVID-19 vaccine. Study at large: Recipients boosted at about 4 weeks or about 12 weeks are pooled. Study conclusions and caveats: When two AZD1222 doses had been given, Spike-specific TCR breadth and depth rose. Targeting of unmutated variant regions was reportedly seen in nearly half of spike-specific TCRs.

Repertoires were generated with immunoSEQ multiplex PCR, while TCRdb's copy carries only in-frame clones and drops some. The table has 100,000 or so clones, 70% to 90% seen once. Germline lookup yields CDR1 SNHLY and CDR2 FYNNEI. This CDR3 contains 13 residues. V shed 6 bases and J shed 8 bases, with 16 bases lying between them. Points on this clone: Its specificity is unknown.

This specimen was peripheral blood, taken on day 0 of AZD1222 vaccination. The TCR was taken from an adult in good health. The genes are TRBV2 and TRBJ1-1; weak D call: TRBD1 (5 bases). CDR3 sequence: CASRTTGRPEAFF. For the CDR3, the DNA is TGTGCCAGCAGAACTACAGGACGCCCGGAAGCTTTCTTT.